The clone carrying this TCR beta chain showed up many times. The antigen remains undetermined. The source of the sample is a study of T cells in Graves' hyperthyroidism and ophthalmopathy. Whole-study findings and limits: Most clonotypes expanded in the thyroid (above 0.001) were also present in blood.

What was amplified from RNA transcripts were TCR beta CDR3 regions. First-round RT-PCR of the TCR CDR3 relied on the HTBI primer set. TCRdb reanalysed the multiplex PCR reads using MiXCR and keeps one entry per CDR3 protein. Among about 290,000 distinct CDR3 sequences listed, 17% were seen once. The CDR3 has 15 residues. Germline V gives CDR1 SGHAT, CDR2 FQNNGV. Germline trimming cut 5 bases from V and 0 bases from J; bases unmatched to any gene: 2. Exclusion criteria comprised uncontrolled infection, other autoimmune disease, pregnancy or lactation. Every diagnosis used clinical symptoms, serum thyroxine and TRAb, thyroid ultrasound and orbital computed tomography.

The specimen sequenced was blood. The clonotype originates from a woman aged 55 to 70 with Graves' ophthalmopathy. The chain combines TRBV11-2 with TRBJ1-4, with 8 bases matching TRBD1. The CDR3 nucleotides are TGTGCCAGCAGCGCACAGGGGGCAACTAATGAAAAACTGTTTTTT. This encodes CASSAQGATNEKLFF.